This T cell receptor beta chain was identified during a study of cytotoxic CD8 clonotypes in ibrutinib-treated CLL. In regard to this clone: Its antigen remains unknown.

The TCR beta libraries used roughly 2.2 micrograms of genomic DNA that came from cryopreserved PBMCs. Study results and caveats: Patients had baseline clonality above age-matched healthy donors, and this clonality moved with circulating CD8+ T-cell counts. The clonality went up when patients responded to ibrutinib and dropped back toward baseline at progression. A difference in sampling times existed between sustained-remission and progressing patients.

Produced via immunoSEQ multiplex PCR; TCRdb's table is partial and in-frame only. The repertoire consists of more than 140,000 clones, with approximately 80% occurring once and the leading ten covering around a quarter. The CDR3 has 16 amino acids. The ends lost 1 base at V and 3 bases at J; junction bases unmatched: 7. The V gene's germline CDR1 is LGHNA and CDR2 YSLEER. The sample here was PBMCs, taken after 12 months of ibrutinib treatment. The V call is TRBV4-3, the J call TRBJ2-7; 9 bases align to TRBD2. This sequence originates from a human donor with chronic lymphocytic leukemia. CDR3 DNA: TGCGCCAGCAGCCAAGGTTTGGCGGGGGGGAGCTACGAGCAGTACTTC. Translation: CASSQGLAGGSYEQYF.